Below, 2 T cell receptor beta chains from the same sample are listed, as sequenced in a study of blood T cell repertoires in COVID-19. Data came from immunoSEQ multiplex PCR; TCRdb stores just in-frame clones and leaves some out. Among 96,000 or so clones listed, approximately 90% were seen once. The specimen sequenced was peripheral blood. Receptors were obtained from a human donor with COVID-19, enrolled during active disease. The donor label of this sample is uncertain.

This sequence joins TRBV19 and TRBJ1-1, with a tentative D call TRBD1 (5 bases). Germline V gene sequence: CDR1 LNHDA, CDR2 SQIVND (reference sequence). Deletions cut 8 bases from V and 1 base from J, with 17 bases between. There are 15 residues in the CDR3. DNA for the CDR3: TGTGCCAGTGGGGGGTTTTGGGGCCCGAACACTGAAGCTTTCTTT. This sequence encodes CASGGFWGPNTEAFF.

V gene TRBV28 combines with J gene TRBJ1-2; TRBD1 aligns across 9 bases. J gave up 3 bases and V 5 bases, and 7 bases lay outside the gene matches. Looked up from germline, CDR1 is MDHEN and CDR2 is SYDVKM. This CDR3 has 15 amino acids. CDR3 DNA: TGTGCCAGCAGTCTACAGGGGGCGTGGGACTATGGCTACACCTTC. Protein product: CASSLQGAWDYGYTF.